Listed here are 24 T cell receptor beta chains from one sample, sequenced in a study of blood T cell repertoires in COVID-19. The table came from immunoSEQ multiplex PCR; TCRdb's copy has only in-frame clones and leaves some out. This sample yields approximately 500,000 clones, of which roughly nine tenths are seen a single time; roughly 7.3% belongs to the top ten. The sequenced sample was peripheral blood. The origin of the receptors is a woman aged 50 to 60 with COVID-19, enrolled during active disease.

The chain links TRBV2 to TRBJ1-3, with TRBD1 as a possible D gene (5 bases). The CDR3 covers 14 residues. The germline V and J ends were trimmed by 6 bases and 8 bases, with 17 bases remaining between them. From germline, CDR1 is SNHLY and CDR2 FYNNEI. The DNA of the CDR3 is TGTGCCAGCAGGGACATTGGGGAGGCACACACCATATATTTT. It specifies CASRDIGEAHTIYF.

This clone was seen only a few times. The chain combines TRBV18 with TRBJ1-4, with D possibly TRBD1 on 5 matching bases. The germline gives CDR1 KGHSH, CDR2 LQKENI. V gave up 3 bases and J gave up 4 bases, with 12 bases separating them. The length of the CDR3 is 15 residues. The CDR3 is CASSPRGPNNEKLFF. The CDR3 DNA reads TGTGCCAGCTCACCTAGGGGTCCTAATAATGAAAAACTGTTTTTT. Filled out from reference TRBV18 and TRBJ1-4, the complete variable domain reads NAGVMQNPRHLVRRRGQEARLRCSPMKGHSHVYWYRQLPEEGLKFMVYLQKENIIDESGMPKERFSAEFPKEGPSILRIQQVVRGDSAAYFCASSPRGPNNEKLFFGSGTQLSVL.

About this clone itself: Other nucleotide sequences in the sample specify the same CDR3. The V gene is TRBV13, the J gene TRBJ2-5; a weak D match, TRBD1 (6 bases). V lost 3 bases and J 2 bases, leaving 10 bases between the germline ends. The germline V gene has CDR1 PRHDT and CDR2 FYEKMQ (reference sequence). The CDR3 has 14 residues. CDR3 in DNA: TGTGCCAGCAGCTTGGGGACACTTCAAGAGACCCAGTACTTC. It specifies CASSLGTLQETQYF.

The chain employs TRBV27 and TRBJ1-6; D ambiguous. Trimming cost V 3 bases and J 5 bases, with 11 bases left between them. In germline, CDR1 is MNHEY, CDR2 SMNVEV (reference sequence). The CDR3 consists of 15 residues. The CDR3 DNA reads as TGTGCCAGCAGTTTCACAGTTTCCCATAATTCACCCCTCCACTTT. This translates into CASSFTVSHNSPLHF.

CDR3 coding DNA: TGTGCCAGCAGCCCGGTCCACAGTCGGAACACTGAAGCTTTCTTT. This codes for CASSPVHSRNTEAFF. This rearrangement joins TRBV3-1 (or the pseudogene TRBV3-2) to TRBJ1-1; D not certain. Trimming cost V 4 bases and J 1 base, with 13 bases left between them. The CDR3 contains 15 residues. Looked up from germline, CDR1 is LGHDT and CDR2 is YNNKEL (reference sequence).

This clone was recorded once. This rearrangement joins TRBV4-1 to TRBJ2-5; 10 bases line up with TRBD2. The V and J ends lost 0 bases and 2 bases, in that order; junction bases with no gene match: 3. CDR1 is MGHRA, CDR2 YSYEKL, per germline. CDR3 length equals 16 residues. The CDR3 sequence is CASSQESLAGQETQYF. The CDR3 coding sequence is TGCGCCAGCAGCCAAGAATCACTAGCGGGACAAGAGACCCAGTACTTC.

The chain links TRBV19 to TRBJ2-1; 11 bases are a match to TRBD2. CDR3 length equals 14 residues. With 9 bases clipped from V and 5 bases from J, the junction kept 6 bases outside the gene matches. Per the germline V gene, CDR1 is LNHDA and CDR2 is SQIVND (reference sequence). The CDR3 here is CASNSGGADNEQFF. The CDR3 region has the DNA TGTGCCAGCAATAGCGGGGGGGCGGACAATGAGCAGTTCTTC.

The V gene is TRBV5-1, the J gene TRBJ2-3; 15 nucleotides line up with TRBD2. Germline V gene lookup returns CDR1 SGHRS and CDR2 YFSETQ. The CDR3 totals 15 residues. V dropped 3 bases and J dropped 7; count of bases not matched to a gene: 3. The CDR3 DNA reads as TGCGCCAGCAGCTCGGGACTAGCGGGAGGAAATACGCAGTATTTT. Its translation is CASSSGLAGGNTQYF. Combining the CDR3 with reference TRBV5-1 and TRBJ2-3 gives the whole variable domain KAGVTQTPRYLIKTRGQQVTLSCSPISGHRSVSWYQQTPGQGLQFLFEYFSETQRNKGNFPGRFSGRQFSNSRSEMNVSTLELGDSALYLCASSSGLAGGNTQYFGPGTRLTVL.

This chain uses TRBV5-1 with TRBJ1-1; TRBD1 might be the D (6 bases). This CDR3 region has 14 residues. Between the trimmed V and J ends, which lost 1 base and 11 bases, there was a span of 18 bases. Germline CDR1 and CDR2: SGHRS and YFSETQ. The CDR3 loop is CASSLNNYRVGAFF. CDR3 bases: TGCGCCAGCAGCTTGAATAACTACAGGGTCGGGGCTTTCTTT.

J is TRBJ2-3 and V is TRBV7-6; D gene unclear. Germline V lookup: CDR1 SGHVS, CDR2 FNYEAQ. CDR3 size: 15 residues. The germline V and J ends were trimmed by 2 bases and 2 bases, with 11 bases remaining between them. The CDR3, as DNA: TGTGCCAGCAGCTTAAGTGGCCCGATCACAGATACGCAGTATTTT. Translation: CASSLSGPITDTQYF. Filled out from reference TRBV7-6 and TRBJ2-3, the complete variable domain reads GAGVSQSPRYKVTKRGQDVALRCDPISGHVSLYWYRQALGQGPEFLTYFNYEAQQDKSGLPNDRFSAERPEGSISTLTIQRTEQRDSAMYRCASSLSGPITDTQYFGPGTRLTVL.

The chain joins TRBV30 to TRBJ2-7; TRBD2 matches at 9 bases. CDR1 is GTSNPN, CDR2 SVGIG, per germline (reference sequence). The CDR3 is 12 amino acids. V dropped 5 bases and J dropped 7; count of bases not matched to a gene: 6. CDR3 sequence: CAWRAGGKEQYF. DNA of the CDR3: TGTGCCTGGCGGGCGGGGGGGAAGGAGCAGTACTTC.

The genes are TRBV12-3 or TRBV12-4 and TRBJ1-1; D not certain. V was trimmed by 10 bases and J by 1 base, leaving 10 bases between them. The CDR3 has 12 amino acids. The CDR3 DNA reads as TGTGCCACCGCCGAGGGGAACACTGAAGCTTTCTTT. It codes for CATAEGNTEAFF.

This rearrangement joins TRBV6-5 to TRBJ1-1; D is undetermined. CDR1 MNHEY and CDR2 SVGAGI come from the germline V gene. This CDR3 has 12 amino acids. V shed 5 bases and J shed 3 bases, with 7 bases lying between them. This chain's CDR3 is CASSHGYTEAFF. The CDR3 region has the DNA TGTGCCAGCAGTCACGGGTACACTGAAGCTTTCTTT.

The CDR3, as DNA: TGTGCCAGCAGTTTATTCACAGGGACGAACACTGAAGCTTTCTTT. Residues: CASSLFTGTNTEAFF. This rearrangement joins TRBV28 to TRBJ1-1, with D possibly being TRBD1 (6 bases). The CDR3 totals 15 residues. V lost 1 base, J lost 1 base, and 10 bases lay in between. CDR1 and CDR2 from the germline V gene are MDHEN and SYDVKM. The whole variable domain, remainder taken from reference TRBV28 and TRBJ1-1, is DVKVTQSSRYLVKRTGEKVFLECVQDMDHENMFWYRQDPGLGLRLIYFSYDVKMKEKGDIPEGYSVSREKKERFSLILESASTNQTSMYLCASSLFTGTNTEAFFGQGTRLTVV.

The chain uses TRBV5-6 and TRBJ1-1; possibly TRBD1 for D (6 bases). Trimming cost V 3 bases and J 3 bases, with 15 bases left between them. This CDR3 is 15 amino acids long. Germline assignment: CDR1 SGHDT and CDR2 YYEEEE. Written as DNA, the CDR3 is TGTGCCAGCAGCTCCCGGGGGGGCGGGGACACTGAAGCTTTCTTT. Translated: CASSSRGGGDTEAFF.

This chain uses TRBV2 with TRBJ2-3; TRBD2 is a possible D gene (7 bases). Trimming removed 8 bases from V and 9 bases from J, with 18 bases in between. CDR3 length: 13 amino acids. Germline-derived CDR1 and CDR2 are SNHLY and FYNNEI. In DNA form, the CDR3 reads TGTGCCAGCTATCCCCAGGGAGGGGGGACGCAGTATTTT. It codes for CASYPQGGGTQYF.

As to this clone: Additional DNA sequences in this sample encode the identical CDR3. This rearrangement joins TRBV5-1 to TRBJ1-1; D remains unclear. The V gene lost 3 bases and the J gene lost 4 bases, with 4 bases spanning the gap. This CDR3 is 11 amino acids long. In germline, CDR1 is SGHRS, CDR2 YFSETQ. The CDR3 DNA reads as TGCGCCAGCAGCTCTTCCACTGAAGCTTTCTTT. Protein sequence: CASSSSTEAFF.

The chain recombines TRBV9 with TRBJ2-1, with 16 bases lining up with TRBD2. The CDR3 runs 17 residues. Germline values: CDR1 SGDLS, CDR2 YYNGEE. Trimming removed 1 base from V and 8 bases from J; junction bases left unmatched: 6. The CDR3 reads CASSVQGLAGGPDEQFF. The CDR3 DNA reads TGTGCCAGCAGCGTACAGGGACTAGCGGGGGGGCCCGATGAGCAGTTCTTC.

This chain connects TRBV27 to TRBJ1-1, with a weak D call TRBD1 (6 bases). Trimming removed 2 bases at V and 5 bases at J, with 9 bases between. Germline loops: CDR1 MNHEY, CDR2 SMNVEV (reference sequence). The CDR3 extends over 13 amino acids. The CDR3 region is CASSLEGGTEAFF. As DNA, the CDR3 is TGTGCCAGCAGTTTAGAAGGGGGAACTGAAGCTTTCTTT.

This chain connects TRBV5-1 to TRBJ1-2, with D maybe TRBD1 (6 bases). The germline V gene encodes CDR1 SGHRS and CDR2 YFSETQ. There are 14 residues in the CDR3. Trimming left V 0 bases short and J 8 bases short, with 14 bases between. CDR3 nucleotides: TGCGCCAGCAGCTTGGAAGTCAGGGGTTGGGGCTACACCTTC. As protein: CASSLEVRGWGYTF.

This chain connects TRBV29-1 to TRBJ2-7, with a tentative D call TRBD2 (6 bases). The CDR3 consists of 14 residues. V lost 5 bases and J lost 1, with 15 bases in between. The germline gives CDR1 SQVTM, CDR2 ANQGSEA. The CDR3 is CSVSTRLDSYEQYF. The CDR3 DNA reads TGCAGCGTTTCTACGCGACTAGATTCCTACGAGCAGTACTTC.

This clone has just one count. The chain carries TRBV11-2 and TRBJ1-1, with D uncertain. This CDR3 region has 16 residues. CDR1 is SGHAT, CDR2 FQNNGV, per germline. V dropped 1 base and J dropped 4 bases, with 16 bases sitting between them. The CDR3 spells CASSLGPVDWSTEAFF. DNA for the CDR3: TGTGCCAGCAGCTTAGGACCGGTTGACTGGTCCACTGAAGCTTTCTTT.

This clone was counted a few times. V usage is TRBV5-1 and J usage is TRBJ2-2; 8 bases map to TRBD2. Per germline, CDR1 SGHRS and CDR2 YFSETQ. This CDR3 spans 15 amino acids. The J segment lost 3 bases and the V segment lost 0 bases, leaving 1 base of the junction unmatched. The CDR3 nucleotides are TGCGCCAGCAGCTTGGAAGCGGGGGACACCGGGGAGCTGTTTTTT. This sequence encodes CASSLEAGDTGELFF.

The rearrangement links TRBV11-2 to TRBJ1-6, with unresolved D. CDR3 length: 17 residues. Germline CDR1 SGHAT, CDR2 FQNNGV. V was pared by 1 base and J by 0 bases, with 10 bases between. CDR3 sequence reads: CASSLGPESSYNSPLHF. CDR3 nucleotide sequence: TGTGCCAGCAGCTTAGGACCGGAGAGCTCCTATAATTCACCCCTCCACTTT. Full variable domain (remainder filled in from reference TRBV11-2 and TRBJ1-6): EAGVAQSPRYKIIEKRQSVAFWCNPISGHATLYWYQQILGQGPKLLIQFQNNGVVDDSQLPKDRFSAERLKGVDSTLKIQPAKLEDSAVYLCASSLGPESSYNSPLHFGNGTRLTVT.